This TCR beta chain was profiled in a study of cytomegalovirus exposure and HLA in healthy donors. Study-wide points: Among TCR beta chains, those listed as cytomegalovirus-associated numbered roughly 150.

The CDR3 covers 13 residues. CDR1 SSHAT and CDR2 FNYEAQ come from the germline V gene (reference sequence). PCR was performed using 60 Vbeta and 13 Jbeta primers. TCRdb keeps only in-frame clones here, not all; method: immunoSEQ multiplex PCR. This table has about 160,000 clones, over 80% appearing once. In regard to this clone: The antigen remains undetermined. One end of the junction varies from germline; a read error may be responsible.

The chain joins TRBV7-7 to TRBJ2-5; possibly TRBD1 or TRBD2 for D (5 bases each). Sequencing input: PBMCs. The sequence came from a girl aged 5 to 17 in good health and CMV-seropositive. CDR3 DNA: TGTGCTAGCAGCTTAGCGCGACGCAGGGACCAGTACTTC. Its protein is CASSLARRRDQYF.